This T cell receptor beta chain stems from a study of T cell changes during pregnancy in multiple sclerosis. The protocol was immunoSEQ multiplex PCR, while the TCRdb copy is restricted to in-frame clones and leaves out a portion. The sample lists tens of thousands of clones, roughly 90% occurring once. This CDR3 spans 13 amino acids. CDR1 SGHTA and CDR2 FQGTGA come from the germline V gene. V dropped 5 bases and J dropped 0 bases, with 7 bases sitting between them. This material consisted of CD8+ T cells from peripheral blood mononuclear cells, taken after pregnancy. The clonotype comes from a female donor with multiple sclerosis, enrolled in a pregnancy study. V is TRBV7-3 and J is TRBJ1-1; a weak D match, TRBD1 (5 bases). CDR3 coding DNA: TGTGCCAGCAGCCCAGGGATGAACACTGAAGCTTTCTTT. It specifies CASSPGMNTEAFF.